This TCR beta chain is from a study of OX40 agonist ivuxolimab in advanced cancers. Study background: The study gave patients intravenous ivuxolimab at 0.01 to 10 mg/kg every 2 weeks. General study results and limits: Mean expanded clone counts were higher in CD8+ than CD4+ T cells.

The germline V gene has CDR1 SNHLY and CDR2 FYNNEI. This CDR3 has 14 amino acids. Losses at the gene ends were 7 bases for V and 7 bases for J; bases not matched to a gene: 9. Data came from immunoSEQ multiplex PCR; TCRdb stores just in-frame clones and leaves some out. This sample yields roughly 80,000 clones, of which around 87% are seen a single time; roughly 0.33% belongs to the top ten. At baseline, cycle 4 day 1, and cycle 7 day 1, blood was sampled. On this clone itself: Its antigen is still unknown.

The sequenced sample was CD4+ or CD8+ T cells sorted from blood, obtained in a trial of the OX40 agonist ivuxolimab. The V gene is TRBV2, the J gene TRBJ1-5; the match to TRBD1 covers 8 bases. This TCR was recovered from an adult with an advanced solid tumor such as melanoma, head and neck, liver or kidney cancer. DNA of the CDR3: TGTGCCAGCACTCAGACAGGGGTACTACAGCCCCAGCATTTT. Translation gives CASTQTGVLQPQHF.